Below are 2 T cell receptor beta chains sequenced from a single sample in a study of response to subunit inactivated influenza vaccine. TCRdb reprocessed the RT-PCR reads with MiXCR, giving one entry per CDR3 protein. There are more than 450,000 distinct CDR3 sequences in the sample; about 11% occur only once, and approximately 11% lies in the top ten. These data also formed part of another study, on T cells expressing NK-cell markers. That source notes: Synthesis of TCR beta cDNA relied on 5'RACE template switching carrying UMIs.

This specimen consisted of PBMCs from blood, obtained on the day of vaccination. These receptors were obtained from a man in his fifties or sixties who received an inactivated influenza vaccine.

The rearrangement uses TRBV28 and TRBJ2-1; no firm D call. With 3 bases removed from V and 7 bases from J, the gap between germline ends came to 10 bases. Per the germline V gene, CDR1 is MDHEN and CDR2 is SYDVKM. This CDR3 region has 13 residues. CDR3 in amino acids: CASSLVRWNEQFF. As DNA, the CDR3 is TGTGCCAGCAGTTTGGTCAGGTGGAATGAGCAGTTCTTC.

This clonotype was seen at least ten times. J is TRBJ1-5 and V is TRBV12-3 or TRBV12-4, with 7 bases fitting TRBD1. J lost 4 bases, V lost 3 bases, and 3 bases had no gene match. The CDR3 loop spans 14 amino acids. CDR3 DNA: TGTGCCAGCAGTTTTTCACAGGGGAATCAGCCCCAGCATTTT. Translation gives CASSFSQGNQPQHF.